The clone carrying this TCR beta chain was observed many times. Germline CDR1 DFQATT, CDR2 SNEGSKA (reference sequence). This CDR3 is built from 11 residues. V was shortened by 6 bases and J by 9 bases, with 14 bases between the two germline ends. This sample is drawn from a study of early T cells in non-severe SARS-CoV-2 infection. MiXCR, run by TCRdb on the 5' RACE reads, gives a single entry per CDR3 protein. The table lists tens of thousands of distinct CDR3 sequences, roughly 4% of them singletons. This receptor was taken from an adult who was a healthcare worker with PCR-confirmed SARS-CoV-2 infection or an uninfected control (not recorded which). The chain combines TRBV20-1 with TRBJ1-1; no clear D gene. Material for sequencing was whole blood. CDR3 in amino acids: CSALPNRQAFF. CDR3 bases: TGCAGTGCCCTCCCGAACAGACAAGCTTTCTTT.